This T cell receptor (beta chain) was sequenced in a study of blood T cell repertoires in COVID-19. In the study overall: The study drew acute and convalescent COVID-19 samples from the United States, Italy and Spain. Sources were T cells, B-cell-depleted T cells, or PBMCs; the material itself was cDNA or gDNA.

Concerning this clone itself: The sample contains more than one DNA sequence encoding this CDR3.

In the original workflow: Nucleated cell counts were estimated from reference gene primer amplification. This table comes from immunoSEQ multiplex PCR, and its TCRdb copy is limited to in-frame clones, with some not included. Clone size and the V and J calls come from that table; the DNA yielded D and trimming. Counted here are about 220,000 clones, around 84% occurring once; the ten biggest clones make up 10% to 15%. CDR1 is MNHEY, CDR2 SVGAGI, per germline. V was shortened by 0 bases and J by 2 bases, with 11 bases between the two germline ends. CDR3 length: 15 residues. This clonotype was obtained from a human donor in a cohort sampled during active COVID-19. This chain connects TRBV6-5 to TRBJ2-7, with TRBD2 as a possible D gene (6 bases). The sample was peripheral blood. This CDR3 is CASSYSGGGPYEQYF. The DNA of the CDR3 is TGTGCCAGCAGTTACTCTGGCGGAGGGCCCTACGAGCAGTACTTC.